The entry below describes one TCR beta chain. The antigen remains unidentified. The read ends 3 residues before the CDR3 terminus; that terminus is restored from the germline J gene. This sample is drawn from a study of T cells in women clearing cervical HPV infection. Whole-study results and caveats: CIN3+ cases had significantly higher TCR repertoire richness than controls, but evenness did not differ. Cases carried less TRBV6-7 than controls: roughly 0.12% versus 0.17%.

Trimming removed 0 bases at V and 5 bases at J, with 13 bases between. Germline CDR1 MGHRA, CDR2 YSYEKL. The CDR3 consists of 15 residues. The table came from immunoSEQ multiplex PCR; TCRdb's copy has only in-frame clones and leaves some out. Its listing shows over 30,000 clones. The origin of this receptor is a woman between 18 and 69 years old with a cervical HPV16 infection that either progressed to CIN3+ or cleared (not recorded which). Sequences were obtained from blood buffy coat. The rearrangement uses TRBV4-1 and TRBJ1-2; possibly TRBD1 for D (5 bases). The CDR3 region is CASSQEQGKGYGYTF. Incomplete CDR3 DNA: TGCGCCAGCAGCCAAGAACAAGGAAAGGGGTATGGC.